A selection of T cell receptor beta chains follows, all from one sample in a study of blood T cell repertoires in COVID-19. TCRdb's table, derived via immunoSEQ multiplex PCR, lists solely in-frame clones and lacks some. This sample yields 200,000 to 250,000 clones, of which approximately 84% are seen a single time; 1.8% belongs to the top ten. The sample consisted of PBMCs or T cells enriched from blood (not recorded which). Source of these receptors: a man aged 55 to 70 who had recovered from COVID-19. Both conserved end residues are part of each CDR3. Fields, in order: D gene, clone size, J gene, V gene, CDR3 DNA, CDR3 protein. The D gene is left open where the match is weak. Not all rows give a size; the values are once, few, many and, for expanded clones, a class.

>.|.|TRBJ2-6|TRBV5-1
TGCGCCAGCAGCCAAGACAGCTCTGGGGCCAACGTCCTGACTTTC
CASSQDSSGANVLTF
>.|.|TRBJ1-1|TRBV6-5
TGTGCCAGCAGACGGCCGGGGAATGCTGAAGCTTTCTTT
CASRRPGNAEAFF
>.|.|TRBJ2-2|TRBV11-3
TGTGCCAGCAGCTTAGCGGCAGGGAACACCGGGGAGCTGTTTTTT
CASSLAAGNTGELFF
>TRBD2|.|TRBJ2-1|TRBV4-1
TGCGCCAGCGCCCTCGGGCGGGGGGCTGAAAGATACAATGAGCAGTTCTTC
CASALGRGAERYNEQFF
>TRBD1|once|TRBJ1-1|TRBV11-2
TGTGCCAGCAGCCTAGAGGGGGGACAGCTGAAAGCTTTCTTT
CASSLEGGQLKAFF
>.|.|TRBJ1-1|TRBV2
TGTGCCAGCAGTGTCGCTGGGTTTCAGGGCACTGAAGCTTTCTTT
CASSVAGFQGTEAFF
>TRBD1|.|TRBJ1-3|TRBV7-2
TGTGCCAGCAGCTTAAGGGCAGGGGGCAACTCTGGAAACACCATATATTTT
CASSLRAGGNSGNTIYF
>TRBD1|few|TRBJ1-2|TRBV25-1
TGTGCCAGCCTGGCCAGGGGGAGGTCTGGCTACACCTTC
CASLARGRSGYTF
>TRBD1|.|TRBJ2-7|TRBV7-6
TGTGCCAGCAGCCCACGACAGGGGATACGCTACGAGCAGTACTTC
CASSPRQGIRYEQYF
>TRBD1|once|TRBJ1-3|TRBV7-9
TGTGCCAGCAGTTCCCGGGACAGGGGTTCTGCTGGAAACACCATATATTTT
CASSSRDRGSAGNTIYF
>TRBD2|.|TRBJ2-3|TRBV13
TGTGCCAGCAGCTTGTTGCGGGGGGGGCCAATAGATACGCAGTATTTT
CASSLLRGGPIDTQYF
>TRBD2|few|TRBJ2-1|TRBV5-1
TGCGCCAGCAGCTTAGGGACTAGCTACCGACTTGGTGAGCAGTTCTTC
CASSLGTSYRLGEQFF
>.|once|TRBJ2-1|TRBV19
TGTGCCAGTAGTACCGGGACTGGGGGTAATGAGCAGTTCTTC
CASSTGTGGNEQFF
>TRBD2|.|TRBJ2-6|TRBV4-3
TGCGCCAGCAGCCAAGTTCCGGGACTACGTCGCGCTGGGGCCAACGTCCTGACTTTC
CASSQVPGLRRAGANVLTF
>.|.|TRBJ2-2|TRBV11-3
TGTGCCAGCAGCCCGGACATGGTAAACACCGGGGAGCTGTTTTTT
CASSPDMVNTGELFF
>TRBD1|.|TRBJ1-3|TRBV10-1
TGCGCCGGAGCTCGACAGGGGGCGATAAACTCTGGAAACACCATATATTTT
CAGARQGAINSGNTIYF
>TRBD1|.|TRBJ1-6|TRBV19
TGTGCCAGTCATACCCCGGACAGGTATAATTCACCCCTCCACTTT
CASHTPDRYNSPLHF
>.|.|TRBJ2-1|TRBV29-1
TGCAGCGTTGTTATCGCGGGGCATTCCTACAATGAGCAGTTCTTC
CSVVIAGHSYNEQFF
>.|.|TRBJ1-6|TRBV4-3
TGCGCCAGCAGCCAAGATTTCGCAGGGGCGCATTCACCCCTCCACTTT
CASSQDFAGAHSPLHF
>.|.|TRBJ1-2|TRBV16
TGTGCCAGCAGCCAAAGTAGTCGAGGCTACACCTTC
CASSQSSRGYTF
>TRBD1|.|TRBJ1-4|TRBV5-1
TGCGCCAGCAGTCCGGACAGGGCCGATGAAAAACTGTTTTTT
CASSPDRADEKLFF
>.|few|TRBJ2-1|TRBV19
TGTGCCAGTAGTTCCAGGGTAGGCCCCTACAATGAGCAGTTCTTC
CASSSRVGPYNEQFF
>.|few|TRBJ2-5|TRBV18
TGTGCCAGCTCACCACCGTCAACTCCGGGGGAGACCCAGTACTTC
CASSPPSTPGETQYF
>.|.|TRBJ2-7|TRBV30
TGTGCCTGGAGTGTACTTGGGGCTAGCTCCTACGAGCAGTACTTC
CAWSVLGASSYEQYF
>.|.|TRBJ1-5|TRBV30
TGTGCCTGGAGTGCTGGAAATCAGGGAAATCAGCCCCAGCATTTT
CAWSAGNQGNQPQHF
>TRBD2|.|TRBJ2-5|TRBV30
TGTGCCTGGACGAAGGGACTAGCGAGAGAGACCCAGTACTTC
CAWTKGLARETQYF
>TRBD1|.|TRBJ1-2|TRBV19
TGTGCCAGTAGTATCCTGACGGACAGGTGGGGTAGTGGCTACACCTTC
CASSILTDRWGSGYTF
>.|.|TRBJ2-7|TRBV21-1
TGTGCCAGCAGCGAGGACAGTTCCCAATCCTACGAGCAGTACTTC
CASSEDSSQSYEQYF
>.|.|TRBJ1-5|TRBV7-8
TGTGCCAGCACCTTGGGGGGACGGGATCAGCCCCAGCATTTT
CASTLGGRDQPQHF
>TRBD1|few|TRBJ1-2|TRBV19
TGTGCCAGTAGTCCGACAGGGGAGTATGGCTACACCTTC
CASSPTGEYGYTF
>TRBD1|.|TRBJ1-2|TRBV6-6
TGTGCCAGCAGTTATAGGTCGGGACAGGGGTCTGGCTACACCTTC
CASSYRSGQGSGYTF
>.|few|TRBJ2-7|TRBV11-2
TGTGCCAGCAGCCCAGGAACCTACGAGCAGTACTTC
CASSPGTYEQYF
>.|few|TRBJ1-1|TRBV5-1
TGCGCCAGCAGCGAAGACAGAATGAACACTGAAGCTTTCTTT
CASSEDRMNTEAFF
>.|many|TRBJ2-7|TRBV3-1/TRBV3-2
TGTGCCAGCAGCCAAGTGGCTCGAAGCTCCTACGAGCAGTACTTC
CASSQVARSSYEQYF
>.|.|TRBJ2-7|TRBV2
TGTGCCAGCAGTGCCACCCGACAGGTCTACGAGCAGTACTTC
CASSATRQVYEQYF
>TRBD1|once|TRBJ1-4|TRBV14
TGTGCCAGCAGCCAACGGACAGGGGGCTTTGAAAAACTGTTTTTT
CASSQRTGGFEKLFF
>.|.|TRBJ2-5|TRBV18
TGTGCCAGCTCACCTACAGGGAAGGAGACCCAGTACTTC
CASSPTGKETQYF
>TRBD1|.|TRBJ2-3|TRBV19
TGTGCCAGTAGGAGACAGGGGTTTAGCACAGATACGCAGTATTTT
CASRRQGFSTDTQYF
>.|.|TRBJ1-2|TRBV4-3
TGCGCCAGCAGCCAAAATACAGGTTCCGGTAACTATGGCTACACCTTC
CASSQNTGSGNYGYTF
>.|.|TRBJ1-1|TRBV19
TGTGCCAGTAGTATAAAGGGGCAGGCCACTGAAGCTTTCTTT
CASSIKGQATEAFF